This TCR beta chain was observed in a study of long-term antiretroviral therapy in people with HIV. Study-level points and caveats: There were no data on ART adherence, viral resistance or therapy changes, a gap that limits inferences about post-ART repertoire changes. All time points showed a repertoire dominated by clones expanded before ART.

V trimming: 5 bases; J trimming: 0 bases; junction bases outside the gene matches: 12. Germline CDR1 and CDR2: LNHNV and YYDKDF (reference sequence). The CDR3 runs to 17 residues. All donors provided no fewer than one pre-ART and no fewer than two post-ART PBMC samples. Run at survey level, the immunoSEQ assay was version v3.0. Sequencing aimed at roughly 40,000-50,000 T-cell genomes per sample. Here immunoSEQ multiplex PCR was the method, and the copy in TCRdb shows in-frame clones only, minus some. The sample lists under 45,000 clones, roughly 80% seen once, with approximately 6.2% in the top ten. With respect to this clone: What it binds is not known.

The chain employs TRBV15 and TRBJ1-1; 7 nucleotides agree with TRBD1. This sample comprised unsorted PBMCs, obtained 1 year after starting antiretroviral therapy. This clonotype was sampled from a man between 18 and 29 years old with HIV. Here the CDR3 reads CATSSGTEHNLNTEAFF. Written as DNA, the CDR3 is TGTGCCACCAGCTCAGGGACAGAACACAATCTGAACACTGAAGCTTTCTTT.